This TCR beta chain was captured in a study of cytomegalovirus exposure and HLA in healthy donors. General study results and limits: TCR beta sequences reportedly predicted the HLA-A and HLA-B alleles of most subjects accurately. According to a later analysis, most TCR beta chains associated with CMV appeared HLA-restricted.

The germline V and J ends were trimmed by 3 bases and 9 bases, with 12 bases remaining between them. The CDR3 sequence is 13 residues long. Germline loops: CDR1 MDHEN, CDR2 SYDVKM. As to this clone: The antigen remains unidentified.

The PCR used 60 Vbeta and 13 Jbeta primers. Sequencing was performed with immunoSEQ multiplex PCR; in TCRdb, only in-frame clones are kept and a portion is missing. The data show fewer than 250,000 clones, 79% seen once. This TCR was sampled from a young woman in good health and CMV-seronegative. The V call is TRBV28, the J call TRBJ2-1; D unclear. The material sequenced was PBMCs. CDR3 sequence: CASSFSQHPEQFF. Written as DNA, the CDR3 is TGTGCCAGCAGTTTTAGCCAACACCCTGAGCAGTTCTTC.